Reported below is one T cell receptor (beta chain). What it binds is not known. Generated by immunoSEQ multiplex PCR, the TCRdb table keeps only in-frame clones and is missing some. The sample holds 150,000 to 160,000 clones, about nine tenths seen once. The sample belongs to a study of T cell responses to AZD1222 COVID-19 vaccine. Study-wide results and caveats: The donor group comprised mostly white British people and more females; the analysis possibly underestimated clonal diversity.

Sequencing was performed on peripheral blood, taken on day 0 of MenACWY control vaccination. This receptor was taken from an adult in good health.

The CDR3 sequence: CASSMGRPYEQYF. CDR3 DNA sequence: TGTGCCAGTAGTATGGGAAGACCCTACGAGCAGTACTTC. The chain couples TRBV19 to TRBJ2-7; D not certain. Germline V gene lookup returns CDR1 LNHDA and CDR2 SQIVND (reference sequence). Trimming stripped 3 bases from V and 2 bases from J, with 8 bases between. This CDR3 has 13 residues.